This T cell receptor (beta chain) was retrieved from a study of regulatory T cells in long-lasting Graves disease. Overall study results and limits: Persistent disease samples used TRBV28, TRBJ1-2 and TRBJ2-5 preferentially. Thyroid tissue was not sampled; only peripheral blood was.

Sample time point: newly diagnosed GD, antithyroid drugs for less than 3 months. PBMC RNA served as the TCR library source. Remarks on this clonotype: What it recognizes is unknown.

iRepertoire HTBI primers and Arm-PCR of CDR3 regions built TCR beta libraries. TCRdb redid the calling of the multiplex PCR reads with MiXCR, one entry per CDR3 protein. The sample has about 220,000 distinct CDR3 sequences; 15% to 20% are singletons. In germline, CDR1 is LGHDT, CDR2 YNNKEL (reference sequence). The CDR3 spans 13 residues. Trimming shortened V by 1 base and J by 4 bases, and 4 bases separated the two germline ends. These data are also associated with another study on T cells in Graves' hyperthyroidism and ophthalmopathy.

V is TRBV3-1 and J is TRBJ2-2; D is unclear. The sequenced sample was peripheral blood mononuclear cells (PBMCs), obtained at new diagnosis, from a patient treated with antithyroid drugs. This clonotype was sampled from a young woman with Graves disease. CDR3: CASSQGLTGELFF. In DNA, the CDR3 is TGTGCCAGCAGCCAAGGACTCACCGGGGAGCTGTTTTTT.